This T cell receptor beta chain was observed in a study of blood T cell repertoires in COVID-19. Study context: COVID-19 samples from acute and convalescent phases originated in the United States, Italy and Spain. Nucleic acid was either cDNA or gDNA, and it came from T cells, B-cell-depleted T cells, or PBMCs.

Assay used: immunoSEQ multiplex PCR; TCRdb lists only in-frame clones, some missing. Of roughly 140,000 clones listed, almost 85% are singletons. The CDR3 contains 16 residues. Germline V CDR1 and CDR2: LNHDA, SQIVND (reference sequence). Trimming stripped 0 bases from V and 3 bases from J, with 15 bases between. This TCR came from a man aged 45 to 65 with acute or convalescent COVID-19. The chain recombines TRBV19 with TRBJ2-7; D is possibly TRBD2 (6 bases). Material: peripheral blood. Written as DNA, the CDR3 is TGTGCCAGTAGTATAGATCGGGCGGGATTGGGCTACGAGCAGTACTTC. It encodes CASSIDRAGLGYEQYF.